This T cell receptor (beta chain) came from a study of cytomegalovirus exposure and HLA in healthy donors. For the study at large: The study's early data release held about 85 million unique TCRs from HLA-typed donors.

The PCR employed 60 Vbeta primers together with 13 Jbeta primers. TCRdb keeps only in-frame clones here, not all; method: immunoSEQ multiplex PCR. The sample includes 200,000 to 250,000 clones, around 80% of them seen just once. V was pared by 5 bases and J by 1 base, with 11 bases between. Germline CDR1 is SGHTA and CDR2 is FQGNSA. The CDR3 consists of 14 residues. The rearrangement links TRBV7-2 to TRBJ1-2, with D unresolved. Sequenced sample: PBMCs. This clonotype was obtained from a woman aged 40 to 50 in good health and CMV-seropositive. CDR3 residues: CASSPEALNYGYTF. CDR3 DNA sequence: TGTGCCAGCAGCCCCGAAGCCCTTAACTATGGCTACACCTTC.